A single sample gave rise to the 32 T cell receptor beta chains below, sequenced in a study of low-dose radiotherapy and immunotherapy resistance in tumors. Time point here: before trial treatment. Priming of first-strand cDNA relied on TRAV- and TRBV-specific primers (covering alpha and beta chains). With a constant-region primer and a V-primer adapter, TCRs were subjected to 15 to 25 PCR cycles of amplification. TCRdb re-analysed the reads in MiXCR, keeping a single row per CDR3 protein. The sample carries about 89,000 distinct CDR3 sequences, roughly a tenth recorded once. The sequences come from PBMCs, collected before treatment. The receptors derive from a male donor with prostate cancer.

This clonotype came up many times. The chain uses TRBV21-1 and TRBJ2-3; TRBD1, the table's D call, was not compared with the DNA. TRBV21-1 counts as a pseudogene. The CDR3 is made up of 15 amino acids. This CDR3 is CASSNYRDCSDTQYF. The CDR3 DNA reads TGTGCCAGCAGCAATTACAGGGATTGTTCAGATACGCAGTATTTT.

Many counts were recorded for this clonotype. V is TRBV6-8 and J is TRBJ1-4, with TRBD1 identical over 9 bases. Germline V gives CDR1 MNHGY, CDR2 SAAAGT. This CDR3 has 15 residues. V shed 7 bases, J shed 13 bases, and the junction held 16 bases outside the gene matches. Here the CDR3 reads CASIKPGQGPVRLFF. The CDR3 DNA follows: TGTGCCAGCATAAAACCGGGACAGGGTCCCGTGAGACTGTTTTTT.

At least ten counts were recorded for this clonotype. The chain joins TRBV3-1 to TRBJ2-1; 9 bases match TRBD2. The CDR3 covers 13 residues. The V and J ends lost 3 bases and 13 bases, in that order; junction bases with no gene match: 7. The V gene's germline CDR1 is LGHDT and CDR2 YNNKEL (reference sequence). The CDR3 protein is CASSQGLREGQFF. The DNA of the CDR3 is TGTGCCAGCAGCCAGGGTTTGCGGGAGGGCCAGTTCTTC.

V gene TRBV7-4 combines with J gene TRBJ2-5; possible D gene TRBD2, 6 bases. The V end was cut by 3 bases, the J end by 4 bases, with 15 bases between. This CDR3 is built from 15 residues. Germline V CDR1 and CDR2: SGHVT, SQSDAQ. This chain's CDR3 is CASSLGGELRETQYF. CDR3 in DNA: TGTGCCAGCAGCTTGGGGGGAGAACTCCGAGAGACCCAGTACTTC.

The J gene is TRBJ2-1, the V gene TRBV24-1; D is unclear. CDR1 and CDR2 from the germline V gene are KGHDR and SFDVKD. V lost 3 bases and J lost 5, with 7 bases in between. This CDR3 spans 13 amino acids. The CDR3 loop is CATSDPPNNEQFF. The CDR3 region has the DNA TGTGCCACCAGTGATCCCCCCAACAATGAGCAGTTCTTC.

This chain links TRBV20-1 with TRBJ2-6, with D perhaps matching TRBD1 (5 bases). V dropped 3 bases and J dropped 5 bases, with 17 bases sitting between them. Germline V gives CDR1 DFQATT, CDR2 SNEGSKA (reference sequence). CDR3 length equals 16 residues. CDR3 coding DNA: TGCAGTGCTAGTTCGCCAGGGCAGTTCCGGGCCAACGTCCTGACTTTC. It encodes CSASSPGQFRANVLTF.

Of note for this clonotype: This is likely an artifact of a read error, given a far larger clone one base away. The gene calls are TRBV20-1 and TRBJ2-1; maybe TRBD1 (5 bases). The germline gives CDR1 DFQATT, CDR2 SNEGSKA (reference sequence). The CDR3 length is 12 residues. V was clipped by 8 bases and J by 10 bases, with 18 bases between them. For the CDR3, the DNA is TGCAGTCCTCGTCAGGGTCTTAACGAGCAGTTCTTC. It specifies CSPRQGLNEQFF.

This clonotype ranks as medium-sized. V and J are TRBV28 and TRBJ1-5; D gene unclear. The germline V gene encodes CDR1 MDHEN and CDR2 SYDVKM. The CDR3 runs 13 residues. V lost 10 bases, J lost 9 bases, and 19 bases lay in between. The CDR3 here is CATGVAAFSPQHF. The CDR3 nucleotides read TGTGCCACCGGGGTGGCAGCCTTTTCGCCCCAGCATTTT.

This clonotype appeared many times. V gene TRBV28 combines with J gene TRBJ1-5, with D possibly being TRBD1 (6 bases). The germline V gene encodes CDR1 MDHEN and CDR2 SYDVKM. The V gene lost 6 bases and the J gene lost 3 bases, with 12 bases spanning the gap. The CDR3 sequence is 14 residues long. Written as DNA, the CDR3 is TGTGCCAGCAGGACCGGGACATTCAATCAGCCCCAGCATTTT. The encoded protein is CASRTGTFNQPQHF.

This clonotype was seen many times. The gene calls are TRBV28 and TRBJ2-2, with TRBD1 matching 9 bases. The CDR3 has 16 residues. CDR1 MDHEN and CDR2 SYDVKM come from the germline V gene. With 5 bases clipped from V and 2 bases from J, the junction kept 6 bases outside the gene matches. CDR3 region: CASSRGQGRNTGELFF. The CDR3 coding sequence is TGTGCCAGCAGTCGAGGACAGGGGAGAAACACCGGGGAGCTGTTTTTT.

The table lists this clonotype with many counts. The J gene is TRBJ2-7, the V gene TRBV5-1; 8 bases are shared with TRBD2. With V trimmed by 0 bases and J by 5 bases, 10 bases remained unmatched. This CDR3 comprises 16 residues. Per germline, CDR1 SGHRS and CDR2 YFSETQ. The CDR3 protein is CASSLVLSGSSDEQYF. The CDR3 coding sequence is TGCGCCAGCAGCTTGGTACTAAGCGGGAGTTCCGACGAGCAGTACTTC.

This clonotype showed up many times. The chain combines TRBV6-4 with TRBJ1-6; TRBD1 is a possible D gene (5 bases). Germline V gene data show CDR1 as MRHNA and CDR2 as SNTAGT. Trimming cost V 6 bases and J 10 bases, with 13 bases left between them. The CDR3 extends over 13 amino acids. This CDR3 is CASRQGLGSPLHF. Written as DNA, the CDR3 is TGTGCCAGCAGGCAGGGTCTAGGATCACCCCTCCACTTT.

At least ten counts were recorded for this clonotype. The chain uses TRBV20-1 and TRBJ2-5, with 11 bases aligning to TRBD1. The J segment lost 2 bases and the V segment lost 1 base, leaving 6 bases of the junction unmatched. The CDR3 contains 16 residues. Germline V gene data show CDR1 as DFQATT and CDR2 as SNEGSKA (reference sequence). The CDR3 sequence is CSARALWDRGQETQYF. Here the CDR3 DNA reads TGCAGTGCTAGAGCTTTGTGGGACAGGGGGCAAGAGACCCAGTACTTC.

In its sample, this clonotype was seen many times. V is TRBV20-1 and J is TRBJ2-2; D is perhaps TRBD1 (6 bases). This CDR3 comprises 13 residues. V shed 5 bases and J shed 7 bases, with 14 bases lying between them. CDR1 is DFQATT and CDR2 is SNEGSKA in the germline V gene (reference sequence). CDR3 protein: CSAYHRVDGELFF. In DNA form, the CDR3 reads TGCAGTGCTTACCACAGGGTCGACGGGGAGCTGTTTTTT.

This clonotype was detected ten times or more. The chain's CDR3 is CAWSGTVSRNEQFF. The CDR3 DNA follows: TGTGCCTGGAGTGGGACAGTCTCTCGGAATGAGCAGTTCTTC. This chain connects TRBV30 to TRBJ2-1, with D maybe TRBD1 (6 bases). This CDR3 comprises 14 residues. Per the germline V gene, CDR1 is GTSNPN and CDR2 is SVGIG (reference sequence). V was shortened by 1 base and J by 7 bases, with 14 bases between the two germline ends.

Note on this clonotype: The junction and the germline gene differ at one end; a read error may be behind it. The chain links TRBV29-1 to TRBJ2-3; 10 nucleotides line up with TRBD2. From germline, CDR1 is SQVTM and CDR2 ANQGSEA. The CDR3 is 15 amino acids. CDR3 sequence (DNA): TGCAACGTTGGAGATCGGCCTAGCGGGAGAGATACGCAGTATTTT. Its translation: CNVGDRPSGRDTQYF.

This clonotype has at least ten counts. This chain's CDR3 is CASSLRTAPYEQYF. The CDR3 DNA follows: TGCGCCAGCAGCTTGAGGACAGCACCCTACGAGCAGTACTTC. The chain combines TRBV5-1 with TRBJ2-7; the D gene is possibly TRBD1 (6 bases). Germline CDR1 is SGHRS and CDR2 is YFSETQ. V was cut by 1 base and J by 2 bases, with 10 bases left in between. The CDR3 length is 14 residues.

This clonotype occurred many times. The V and J genes are TRBV28 and TRBJ1-5; D ambiguous. Per the germline V gene, CDR1 is MDHEN and CDR2 is SYDVKM. Trimming stripped 3 bases from V and 6 bases from J, with 12 bases between. CDR3 length: 14 amino acids. The chain's CDR3 is CASSFVIKGQPQHF. The CDR3 nucleotides read TGTGCCAGCAGTTTCGTAATCAAAGGTCAGCCCCAGCATTTT.

Many counts were recorded for this clonotype. This chain connects TRBV29-1 to TRBJ2-3; D may be TRBD1 or TRBD2 (5 bases each). This CDR3 is 13 amino acids long. Germline CDR1 and CDR2: SQVTM and ANQGSEA. V shed 6 bases and J shed 6 bases, with 16 bases lying between them. CDR3 coding DNA: TGCAGCGTGGGGGTGGGTTTTGGGGATACGCAGTATTTT. Translation gives CSVGVGFGDTQYF.

This clonotype was found many times. The chain uses TRBV14 and TRBJ2-3; D uncertain. V lost 3 bases, J lost 3 bases, and 7 bases lay in between. The CDR3 consists of 13 residues. In germline, CDR1 is SGHDN, CDR2 FVKESK. CDR3: CASSHSGTDTQYF. In DNA form, the CDR3 reads TGTGCCAGCAGCCATTCTGGGACAGATACGCAGTATTTT. The full variable domain, in which reference TRBV14 and TRBJ2-3 provide the parts outside the CDR3, is EAGVTQFPSHSVIEKGQTVTLRCDPISGHDNLYWYRRVMGKEIKFLLHFVKESKQDESGMPNNRFLAERTGGTYSTLKVQPAELEDSGVYFCASSHSGTDTQYFGPGTRLTVL.

This clonotype was detected ten times or more. This chain joins TRBV7-2 and TRBJ1-5; unclear D gene. With 1 base removed from V and 5 bases from J, the gap between germline ends came to 15 bases. There are 16 residues in the CDR3. Germline V gene lookup returns CDR1 SGHTA and CDR2 FQGNSA. CDR3 nucleotides: TGTGCCAGCAGCTTAGGGATCCCTCTGTTGGATCAGCCCCAGCATTTT. This translates into CASSLGIPLLDQPQHF.

This clonotype was found many times. The rearrangement uses TRBV7-3 and TRBJ2-3, with 8 bases aligning to TRBD1. Germline loops: CDR1 SGHTA, CDR2 FQGTGA. V gave up 6 bases and J gave up 4 bases; unmatched junction bases: 6. This CDR3 region has 14 residues. This CDR3 reads CASSRDRGADTQYF. The CDR3 coding sequence is TGTGCCAGCAGTCGTGACAGGGGTGCAGATACGCAGTATTTT.

About this clonotype: This likely stems from a read error, as it lies one base from a far larger clone. The chain is built from TRBV30 and TRBJ2-1; TRBD2 matches at 8 bases. In germline, CDR1 is GTSNPN, CDR2 SVGIG (reference sequence). This CDR3 has 14 amino acids. With V trimmed by 5 bases and J by 13 bases, 16 bases remained unmatched. The CDR3 sequence: CAWGPGGFFETQFF. CDR3 DNA sequence: TGTGCCTGGGGGCCGGGAGGGTTTTTTGAGACCCAGTTCTTC.

This clonotype was observed a handful of times. The rearrangement uses TRBV7-2 and TRBJ2-6; 10 bases are a match to TRBD1. V lost 4 bases and J lost 2; bases outside the gene matches: 5. Germline loops: CDR1 SGHTA, CDR2 FQGNSA. CDR3 length equals 17 residues. The CDR3 loop is CASSSDRGLAGANVLTF. CDR3 nucleotides: TGTGCCAGCAGCTCCGACAGGGGGCTGGCTGGGGCCAACGTCCTGACTTTC.

Many counts were recorded for this clonotype. The V call is TRBV28, the J call TRBJ1-1; TRBD1 might be the D (5 bases). The CDR3 sequence is 14 residues long. The ends were cut back, 5 bases at V and 0 bases at J, with 10 bases in the middle. The germline V gene has CDR1 MDHEN and CDR2 SYDVKM. The CDR3 is CASSIGVMNTEAFF. In nucleotides, the CDR3 is TGTGCCAGCAGTATAGGGGTCATGAACACTGAAGCTTTCTTT. Complete variable domain (other parts from reference TRBV28 and TRBJ1-1): DVKVTQSSRYLVKRTGEKVFLECVQDMDHENMFWYRQDPGLGLRLIYFSYDVKMKEKGDIPEGYSVSREKKERFSLILESASTNQTSMYLCASSIGVMNTEAFFGQGTRLTVV.

This clonotype appeared many times. This chain links TRBV27 with TRBJ2-1; the match to TRBD2 covers 9 bases. Germline V CDR1 and CDR2: MNHEY, SMNVEV (reference sequence). The V segment lost 8 bases and the J segment 8 bases; nucleotides outside the gene matches: 10. This CDR3 has 14 residues. The CDR3 region is CASASAGGNYEQFF. The CDR3 bases are TGTGCCAGCGCCTCGGCGGGAGGGAATTATGAGCAGTTCTTC.

The table lists this clonotype with many counts. The V gene is TRBV5-6, the J gene TRBJ1-1; the D gene is possibly TRBD1 (6 bases). Trimming took 4 bases from V and 4 from J, leaving 23 bases between them. The germline CDR1 and CDR2 sequences are SGHDT and YYEEEE. The length of the CDR3 is 17 residues. Here the CDR3 DNA reads TGTGCCAGCAGCCTTCCGGGACCCCAACAGGGATCCACTGAAGCTTTCTTT. Translating gives CASSLPGPQQGSTEAFF.

This clonotype was seen repeatedly, ten times or more. The chain uses TRBV28 and TRBJ1-1; TRBD1 matches 7 bases. CDR1 and CDR2 from the germline V gene are MDHEN and SYDVKM. The ends lost 9 bases at V and 4 bases at J; junction bases unmatched: 5. The CDR3 is made up of 12 amino acids. The DNA of the CDR3 is TGTGCCAGTTCGGGACAGCTCACTGAAGCTTTCTTT. It is translated as CASSGQLTEAFF. The complete variable domain, with remaining parts taken from reference TRBV28 and TRBJ1-1, reads DVKVTQSSRYLVKRTGEKVFLECVQDMDHENMFWYRQDPGLGLRLIYFSYDVKMKEKGDIPEGYSVSREKKERFSLILESASTNQTSMYLCASSGQLTEAFFGQGTRLTVV.

Only a few counts were recorded for this clonotype. This chain links TRBV7-9 with TRBJ2-7, with 7 bases identical to TRBD1. Trimming took 4 bases from V and 1 from J; bases not matched to a gene: 4. This CDR3 region has 14 residues. CDR1 SEHNR and CDR2 FQNEAQ come from the germline V gene (reference sequence). The CDR3 DNA reads as TGTGCCAGCAGCTCAGACAGGGATTCCTACGAGCAGTACTTC. It encodes CASSSDRDSYEQYF.

This clonotype has at least ten counts. The V and J genes are TRBV12-3 or TRBV12-4 and TRBJ2-7, with D perhaps matching TRBD1 (6 bases). V was clipped by 5 bases and J by 3 bases, with 14 bases between them. This CDR3 is 14 amino acids long. In DNA, the CDR3 is TGTGCCAGCAGTACAGGGTCTTCTATCTACGAGCAGTACTTC. This sequence encodes CASSTGSSIYEQYF.

This clonotype was seen a single time. Given a far larger clone just one base away, this is likely a sequencing read error. This chain connects TRBV26 to TRBJ2-7; TRBD2, the table's D call, was not compared with the DNA. TRBV26 is a listed pseudogene. This CDR3 is 15 amino acids long. CDR3 sequence reads: CASSPKAGVIYELYF. The DNA for the CDR3 is TGTGCCAGCAGTCCGAAAGCGGGAGTTATTTACGAGCTGTACTTC.

A few counts support this clonotype. The chain uses TRBV28 and TRBJ2-7, with 9 positions matching TRBD1. Germline V lookup: CDR1 MDHEN, CDR2 SYDVKM. CDR3 size: 15 residues. V lost 7 bases and J lost 3; bases outside the gene matches: 10. In DNA form, the CDR3 reads TGTGCCAGCACCCCAACAGGGGGCAACAGCTACGAGCAGTACTTC. This gives the protein CASTPTGGNSYEQYF.